This TCR beta chain comes out of a study of T cells after yellow fever vaccination. CDR1 MNHEY and CDR2 SVGAGI come from the germline V gene. The junction had 12 bases not matched to a gene; V was cut back by 2 bases and J by 4 bases. CDR3 length: 19 residues. They built TCR cDNA with 5'RACE template switching, a step that put in a universal primer site and UMIs. One entry per CDR3 protein, called by TCRdb with MiXCR from the 5' RACE reads. The sample lists roughly 120,000 distinct CDR3 sequences, roughly 8.4% occurring once. This clonotype was picked up a small number of times. No antigen is known for it. Findings and caveats of the study: After the booster, approximately 96% of CD4 and roughly nine tenths of CD8 primary-response clones were re-detected.

The material sequenced was CD8+ T cells sorted from PBMCs, taken 45 days after the yellow fever booster vaccination. This receptor was taken from a man younger than 45 who received the YFV17D yellow fever vaccine. V usage is TRBV6-5 and J usage is TRBJ2-1; the match to TRBD2 covers 12 bases. The CDR3 loop is CASSYPRASGRAGYNEQFF. CDR3 DNA: TGTGCCAGCAGTTACCCGAGGGCTAGCGGGAGGGCCGGTTACAATGAGCAGTTCTTC.